The clone carrying this TCR beta chain was seen only once. The data belong to a study of blood T cell repertoires in COVID-19. In the authors' workflow: Estimation of nucleated cell counts was performed using reference gene primer amplification. Profiling relied on immunoSEQ multiplex PCR, and the TCRdb table lists in-frame clones only, not all of them. V and J calls and clone size follow that table, whereas D and trimming were derived from the DNA. The sample yields 200,000 to 250,000 clones, more than 75% seen once. The ends were cut back, 2 bases at V and 9 bases at J, with 17 bases in the middle. The germline V gene has CDR1 MNHEY and CDR2 SVGEGT. The CDR3 contains 14 residues. Seattle cases were enrolled at active infection and followed longitudinally.

Input material: peripheral blood. The V call is TRBV6-2 or TRBV6-3, the J call TRBJ2-7, with D possibly TRBD1 on 8 matching bases. This TCR came from a woman aged 65 to 85 with COVID-19, enrolled during active disease. The CDR3 spells CASSYPRTGRGQYF. CDR3 DNA sequence: TGTGCCAGCAGTTACCCTCGGACAGGGAGGGGGCAGTACTTC.